Below, 7 T cell receptor beta chains from the same sample are listed, as sequenced in a study of blood T cell repertoires in COVID-19. TCRdb keeps only in-frame clones here, not all; method: immunoSEQ multiplex PCR. The sample has about 60,000 clones; around 85% are singletons. The sequencing input was peripheral blood. These receptors were obtained from a human donor in a cohort sampled during active COVID-19.

The CDR3, as DNA: TGTGCCTGGACCCTTCCGGGAGGGGTGTCCCAGTACTTC. The encoded protein is CAWTLPGGVSQYF. The chain uses TRBV30 and TRBJ2-5; TRBD2 matches at 8 bases. Trimming at V came to 4 bases and at J to 9 bases, leaving 10 bases not matched to a gene. The CDR3 is made up of 13 amino acids. Germline CDR1 and CDR2: GTSNPN and SVGIG (reference sequence).

The chain uses TRBV7-9 and TRBJ1-3; no firm D call. CDR3 size: 12 residues. The germline V and J ends were trimmed by 10 bases and 0 bases, with 7 bases remaining between them. Germline V gene sequence: CDR1 SEHNR, CDR2 FQNEAQ (reference sequence). The CDR3 DNA sequence: TGTGCCACAGGTGACTCTGGAAACACCATATATTTT. It yields the protein CATGDSGNTIYF.

The V and J genes are TRBV18 and TRBJ1-4; 7 bases agree with TRBD1. The CDR3 covers 15 residues. Germline V lookup: CDR1 KGHSH, CDR2 LQKENI. Trimming removed 0 bases from V and 7 bases from J; junction bases left unmatched: 5. CDR3 in DNA: TGTGCCAGCTCACCACCTGGGACAGTTTCTGAAAAACTGTTTTTT. Translating it yields CASSPPGTVSEKLFF.

The rearrangement links TRBV10-3 to TRBJ2-5, with TRBD2 matching over 8 bases. The V gene end was trimmed by 10 bases and the J gene end by 2 bases; junction bases not matched to a gene: 12. The CDR3 sequence is 15 residues long. CDR1 is ENHRY, CDR2 SYGVKD, per germline. The CDR3 DNA is TGTGCCACTTTGGCTAGCGGGTTTACTCAAGAGACCCAGTACTTC. It specifies CATLASGFTQETQYF.

The chain uses TRBV9 and TRBJ2-1; D might be TRBD2 (5 bases). V lost 0 bases and J 8 bases, leaving 12 bases between the germline ends. The CDR3 extends over 14 amino acids. The germline gives CDR1 SGDLS, CDR2 YYNGEE. The CDR3 here is CASSVGSAVDEQFF. The CDR3 region has the DNA TGTGCCAGCAGCGTAGGCTCAGCGGTCGATGAGCAGTTCTTC.

There are a few counts of this clone. This chain connects TRBV9 to TRBJ1-2, with 9 positions matching TRBD1. The CDR3 has 14 amino acids. Germline-derived CDR1 and CDR2 are SGDLS and YYNGEE. The junction had 7 bases not matched to a gene; V was cut back by 3 bases and J by 7 bases. In DNA form, the CDR3 reads TGTGCCAGCAGCGACATTACAGGGGGCCGTGGCTACACCTTC. It yields the protein CASSDITGGRGYTF.

This chain connects TRBV27 to TRBJ2-7; 7 nucleotides line up with TRBD2. Germline CDR1 reads MNHEY; CDR2 reads SMNVEV (reference sequence). The CDR3 sequence is 13 residues long. V dropped 5 bases and J dropped 5; count of bases not matched to a gene: 6. The CDR3 DNA follows: TGTGCCAGCAGTCCGGGCCTAGCGGACGAGCAGTACTTC. Translated, it gives CASSPGLADEQYF.